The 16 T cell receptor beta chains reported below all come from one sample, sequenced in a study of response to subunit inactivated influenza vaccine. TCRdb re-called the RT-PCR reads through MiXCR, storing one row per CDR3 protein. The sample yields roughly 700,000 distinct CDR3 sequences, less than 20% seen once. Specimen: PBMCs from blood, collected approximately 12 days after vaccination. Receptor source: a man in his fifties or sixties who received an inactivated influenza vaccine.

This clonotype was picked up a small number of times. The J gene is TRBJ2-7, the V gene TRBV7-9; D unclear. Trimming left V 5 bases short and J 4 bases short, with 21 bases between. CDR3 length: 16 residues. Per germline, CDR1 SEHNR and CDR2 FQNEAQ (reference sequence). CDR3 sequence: CASSPTVPGPGYEQYF. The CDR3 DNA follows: TGTGCCAGCAGCCCTACGGTTCCGGGTCCTGGATACGAGCAGTACTTC.

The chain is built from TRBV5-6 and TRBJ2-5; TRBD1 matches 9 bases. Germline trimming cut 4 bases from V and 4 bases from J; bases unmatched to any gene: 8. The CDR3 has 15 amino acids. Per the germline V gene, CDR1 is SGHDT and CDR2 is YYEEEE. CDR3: CASSGDRALRETQYF. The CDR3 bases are TGTGCCAGCAGCGGGGACAGGGCCCTCCGAGAGACCCAGTACTTC.

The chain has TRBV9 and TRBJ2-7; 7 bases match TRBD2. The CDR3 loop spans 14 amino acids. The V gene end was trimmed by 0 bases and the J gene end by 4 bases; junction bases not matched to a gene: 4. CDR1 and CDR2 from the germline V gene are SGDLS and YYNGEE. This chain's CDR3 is CASSVGGSGYEQYF. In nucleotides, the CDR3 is TGTGCCAGCAGCGTAGGCGGGAGTGGATACGAGCAGTACTTC.

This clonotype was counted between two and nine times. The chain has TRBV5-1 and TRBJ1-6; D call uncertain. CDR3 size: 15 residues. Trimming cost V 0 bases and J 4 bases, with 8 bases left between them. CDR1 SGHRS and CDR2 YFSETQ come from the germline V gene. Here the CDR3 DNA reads TGCGCCAGCAGCTTGGTGCCGGGATATAATTCACCCCTCCACTTT. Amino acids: CASSLVPGYNSPLHF.

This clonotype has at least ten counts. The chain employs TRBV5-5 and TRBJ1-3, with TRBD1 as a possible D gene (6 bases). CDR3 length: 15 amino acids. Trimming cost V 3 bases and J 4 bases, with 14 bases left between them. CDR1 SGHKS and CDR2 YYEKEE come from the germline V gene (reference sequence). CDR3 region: CASSYQQGYGNTIYF. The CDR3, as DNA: TGTGCCAGCAGCTACCAACAGGGATACGGAAACACCATATATTTT.

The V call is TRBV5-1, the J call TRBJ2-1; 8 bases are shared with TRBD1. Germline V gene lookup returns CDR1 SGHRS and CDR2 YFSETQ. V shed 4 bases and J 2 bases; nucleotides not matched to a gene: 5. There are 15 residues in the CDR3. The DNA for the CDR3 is TGCGCCAGCAGCGGCGGACAGGGTACCTACAATGAGCAGTTCTTC. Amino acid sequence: CASSGGQGTYNEQFF. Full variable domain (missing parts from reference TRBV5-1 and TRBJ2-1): KAGVTQTPRYLIKTRGQQVTLSCSPISGHRSVSWYQQTPGQGLQFLFEYFSETQRNKGNFPGRFSGRQFSNSRSEMNVSTLELGDSALYLCASSGGQGTYNEQFFGPGTRLTVL.

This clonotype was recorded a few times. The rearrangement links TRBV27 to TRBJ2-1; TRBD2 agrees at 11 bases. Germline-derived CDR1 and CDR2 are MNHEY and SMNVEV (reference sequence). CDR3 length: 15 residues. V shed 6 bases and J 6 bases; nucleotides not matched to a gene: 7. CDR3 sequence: CASSLATSGGNEQFF. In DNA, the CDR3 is TGTGCCAGCAGCCTCGCCACTAGCGGGGGCAATGAGCAGTTCTTC.

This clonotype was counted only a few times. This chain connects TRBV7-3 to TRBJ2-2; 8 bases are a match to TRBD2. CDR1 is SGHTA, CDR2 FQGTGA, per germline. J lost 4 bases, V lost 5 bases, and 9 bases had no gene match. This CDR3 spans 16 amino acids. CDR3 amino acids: CASSPLAGRGTGELFF. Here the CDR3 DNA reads TGTGCCAGCAGCCCATTAGCGGGACGGGGCACCGGGGAGCTGTTTTTT.

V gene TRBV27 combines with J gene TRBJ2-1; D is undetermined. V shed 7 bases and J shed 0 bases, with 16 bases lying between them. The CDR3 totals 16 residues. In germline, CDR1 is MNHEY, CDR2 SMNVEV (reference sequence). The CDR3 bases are TGTGCCAGCAAAATTCGAGCAGGAAGCTCCTACAATGAGCAGTTCTTC. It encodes CASKIRAGSSYNEQFF.

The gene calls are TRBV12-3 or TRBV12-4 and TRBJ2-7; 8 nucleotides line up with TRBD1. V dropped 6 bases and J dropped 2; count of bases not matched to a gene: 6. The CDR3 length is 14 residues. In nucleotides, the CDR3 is TGTGCCAGCAGGGGGACAGGCAGAACCTACGAGCAGTACTTC. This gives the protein CASRGTGRTYEQYF.

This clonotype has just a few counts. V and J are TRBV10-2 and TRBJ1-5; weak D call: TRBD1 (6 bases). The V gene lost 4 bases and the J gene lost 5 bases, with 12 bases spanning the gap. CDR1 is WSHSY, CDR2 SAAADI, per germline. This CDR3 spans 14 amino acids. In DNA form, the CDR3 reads TGCGCCAGCAGTGTAGGGGGAACCTATCAGCCCCAGCATTTT. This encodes CASSVGGTYQPQHF.

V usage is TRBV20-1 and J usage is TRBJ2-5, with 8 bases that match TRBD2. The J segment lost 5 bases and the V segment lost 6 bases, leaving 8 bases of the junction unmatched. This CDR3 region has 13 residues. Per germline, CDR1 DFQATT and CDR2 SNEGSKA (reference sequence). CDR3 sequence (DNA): TGCAGTGCACGGACTAGCTTTAAGGAGACCCAGTACTTC. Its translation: CSARTSFKETQYF.

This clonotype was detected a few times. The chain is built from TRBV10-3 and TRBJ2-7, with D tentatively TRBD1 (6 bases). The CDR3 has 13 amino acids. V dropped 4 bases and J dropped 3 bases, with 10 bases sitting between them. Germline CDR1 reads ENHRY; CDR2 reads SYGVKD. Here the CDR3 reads CAISGTGIYEQYF. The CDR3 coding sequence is TGTGCCATCAGTGGCACAGGGATCTACGAGCAGTACTTC.

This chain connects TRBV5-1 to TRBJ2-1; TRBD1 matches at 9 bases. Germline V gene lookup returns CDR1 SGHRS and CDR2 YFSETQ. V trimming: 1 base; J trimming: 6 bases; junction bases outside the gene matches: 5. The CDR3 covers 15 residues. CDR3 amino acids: CASSLSGQGSNEQFF. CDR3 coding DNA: TGCGCCAGCAGCTTGTCCGGACAGGGGTCCAATGAGCAGTTCTTC.

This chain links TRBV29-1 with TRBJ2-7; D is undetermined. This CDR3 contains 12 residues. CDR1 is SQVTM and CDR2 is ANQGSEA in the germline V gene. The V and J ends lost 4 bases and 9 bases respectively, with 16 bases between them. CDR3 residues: CSVVYQDLGQYF. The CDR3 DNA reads TGCAGCGTTGTTTATCAGGACCTGGGGCAGTACTTC.

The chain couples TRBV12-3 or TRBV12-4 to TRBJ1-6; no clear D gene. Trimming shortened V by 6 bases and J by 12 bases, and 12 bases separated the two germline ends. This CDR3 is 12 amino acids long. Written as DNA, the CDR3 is TGTGCCAGCAGCCCCTCGGGTTTACCCCTCCACTTT. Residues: CASSPSGLPLHF.